These 20 T cell receptor beta chains were sequenced from one sample in a study of blood T cells in healthy people across ages. Primed by a sample-barcoded 5' primer and a J-beta primer mix, a second PCR proceeded for about 6 to 12 cycles. TCRdb itself ran the 5' RACE reads through MiXCR, one entry per CDR3 protein. The sample has hundreds of thousands of distinct CDR3 sequences, 55% to 70% seen once. The sequenced material came from blood. The receptors shown here come from a man aged 25-40 years in good health.

CDR3 in amino acids: CASSLEGIQGTSYEQYF. DNA for the CDR3: TGTGCCAGCAGTTTAGAAGGTATCCAGGGGACCTCCTACGAGCAGTACTTC. V is TRBV27 and J is TRBJ2-7; possible D gene TRBD1, 6 bases. CDR3 length: 17 residues. Germline values: CDR1 MNHEY, CDR2 SMNVEV (reference sequence). The germline V and J ends were trimmed by 2 bases and 0 bases, with 17 bases remaining between them.

This clonotype came up once. The rearrangement joins TRBV25-1 to TRBJ2-4, with D possibly matching TRBD1 (5 bases). Trimming took 4 bases from V and 0 from J, leaving 10 bases between them. The CDR3 is made up of 15 amino acids. Germline CDR1 is MGHDK and CDR2 is SYGVNS. CDR3 DNA: TGTGCCAGCAGTGGGGGCCTAGGAGCCAAAAACATTCAGTACTTC. Its translation is CASSGGLGAKNIQYF.

This clonotype has more than one count but fewer than ten. This rearrangement joins TRBV27 to TRBJ2-7; D not resolved. Trimming cost V 3 bases and J 5 bases, with 11 bases left between them. The germline V gene encodes CDR1 MNHEY and CDR2 SMNVEV (reference sequence). The CDR3 has 13 residues. CDR3 DNA sequence: TGTGCCAGCAGTTTCGCTAGATTCAACGAGCAGTACTTC. Translating it yields CASSFARFNEQYF.

The V gene is TRBV6-5, the J gene TRBJ2-2; the D gene could be TRBD1 or TRBD2 (5 bases each). Between the trimmed V and J ends, which lost 4 bases and 2 bases, there was a span of 14 bases. The CDR3 has 16 residues. Per germline, CDR1 MNHEY and CDR2 SVGAGI. In nucleotides, the CDR3 is TGTGCCAGCAGTTTTGGACGGGGCCCCAACACCGGGGAGCTGTTTTTT. Translated: CASSFGRGPNTGELFF.

The sample holds a few counts of this clonotype. The chain uses TRBV7-2 and TRBJ2-5; 8 bases map to TRBD2. Germline values: CDR1 SGHTA, CDR2 FQGNSA. The CDR3 totals 17 residues. With V trimmed by 1 base and J by 9 bases, 16 bases remained unmatched. The CDR3 bases are TGTGCCAGCAGCTTAGGAGCTGCGGGACTAGGGGGGCGGTCCCAGTACTTC. This gives the protein CASSLGAAGLGGRSQYF.

The CDR3 spells CASSRGTSGGIQETQYF. CDR3 coding DNA: TGTGCCAGCAGTCGCGGGACTAGCGGGGGGATCCAAGAGACCCAGTACTTC. J is TRBJ2-5 and V is TRBV12-3 or TRBV12-4; TRBD2 matches at 15 bases. CDR3 length: 17 residues. V shed 5 bases and J 1 base; nucleotides not matched to a gene: 5.

The rearrangement uses TRBV5-1 and TRBJ2-7; no clear D gene. V lost 0 bases and J 3 bases, leaving 13 bases between the germline ends. The length of the CDR3 is 15 residues. Germline assignment: CDR1 SGHRS and CDR2 YFSETQ. Written as DNA, the CDR3 is TGCGCCAGCAGCTTGGCACGCGCAGGCCTCTACGAGCAGTACTTC. Its translation is CASSLARAGLYEQYF.

V is TRBV6-2 or TRBV6-3 and J is TRBJ2-5; D is unclear. The CDR3 length is 13 residues. Germline V gene lookup returns CDR1 MNHEY and CDR2 SVGEGT. V lost 2 bases and J lost 5, with 9 bases in between. The CDR3: CASSYGWSETQYF. As DNA, the CDR3 is TGTGCCAGCAGTTACGGGTGGTCGGAGACCCAGTACTTC.

This clonotype came up a few times. The chain uses TRBV7-9 and TRBJ2-7, with D possibly called TRBD1 or TRBD2 (6 bases each). The V end lost 3 bases, the J end lost 2 bases, and 11 bases lay between the germline ends. This CDR3 has 14 residues. The germline V gene encodes CDR1 SEHNR and CDR2 FQNEAQ (reference sequence). The CDR3 DNA reads as TGTGCCAGCAGCTTGGGGGGCGCAACCTACGAGCAGTACTTC. It encodes CASSLGGATYEQYF.

The rearrangement joins TRBV27 to TRBJ2-5; D unresolved. V was pared by 5 bases and J by 11 bases, with 27 bases between. CDR1 MNHEY and CDR2 SMNVEV come from the germline V gene (reference sequence). The CDR3 loop spans 16 amino acids. The CDR3 DNA is TGTGCCAGCAGTAAGGGTTTCGGTGCCCAGAACAATGAGCAGTACTTC. This gives the protein CASSKGFGAQNNEQYF.

The chain is built from TRBV9 and TRBJ2-7; tentative D call: TRBD1 (5 bases). Germline V lookup: CDR1 SGDLS, CDR2 YYNGEE. The V gene lost 0 bases and the J gene lost 0 bases, with 10 bases spanning the gap. The CDR3 is 15 amino acids. The CDR3 nucleotides are TGTGCCAGCAGCGTAGGTGGGGCCACCTCCTACGAGCAGTACTTC. Translated: CASSVGGATSYEQYF.

The table lists this clonotype with many counts. The rearrangement uses TRBV4-2 and TRBJ2-7, with D possibly TRBD1 on 6 matching bases. Germline V gene lookup returns CDR1 LGHNA and CDR2 YNFKEQ. Trimming shortened V by 4 bases and J by 5 bases, and 15 bases separated the two germline ends. The CDR3 has 14 amino acids. DNA for the CDR3: TGTGCCAGCAGCCGACAAACAGGGCTTGACGAGCAGTACTTC. Translated: CASSRQTGLDEQYF.

CDR3 bases: TGTGCCAGCAGCCAAGTAGAGGAGCAGTTCTTC. This codes for CASSQVEEQFF. This chain joins TRBV6-6 and TRBJ2-1; D unresolved. Germline V gene data show CDR1 as MNHNY and CDR2 as SVGAGI (reference sequence). CDR3 length: 11 amino acids. Trimming removed 6 bases at V and 10 bases at J, with 10 bases between.

This clonotype occurred a few times. The chain uses TRBV3-1 and TRBJ2-5, with TRBD2 as a possible D gene (5 bases). V was shortened by 4 bases and J by 4 bases, with 16 bases between the two germline ends. The germline V gene encodes CDR1 LGHDT and CDR2 YNNKEL (reference sequence). CDR3 size: 15 residues. CDR3: CASSRLVNEGETQYF. The CDR3 DNA reads as TGTGCCAGCAGCCGCCTGGTCAACGAGGGAGAGACCCAGTACTTC.

The chain carries TRBV9 and TRBJ2-4; TRBD2 might be the D (6 bases). The last part of the DNA fits TRBJ2-5 better; the J call may be wrong. Germline V lookup: CDR1 SGDLS, CDR2 YYNGEE. This CDR3 spans 14 amino acids. CDR3 region: CASSSGGWIETQYF. In nucleotides, the CDR3 is TGTGCCAGCAGCTCCGGAGGGTGGATCGAGACCCAGTACTTC.

The genes are TRBV11-2 and TRBJ2-7; D remains ambiguous. The DNA end lines up better with TRBJ2-5; the J call may be wrong. Germline V CDR1 and CDR2: SGHAT, FQNNGV. This CDR3 comprises 16 residues. In DNA form, the CDR3 reads TGTGCCAGCAGCTTAGATGGTTCGTCTAGTTCAAAGACCCAGTACTTC. As protein: CASSLDGSSSSKTQYF.

The V gene is TRBV7-9, the J gene TRBJ2-1, with 7 bases matching TRBD1. The CDR3 is 14 amino acids. Germline CDR1 is SEHNR and CDR2 is FQNEAQ (reference sequence). V was clipped by 7 bases and J by 6 bases; unmatched bases: 9. DNA for the CDR3: TGTGCCAGCAAGACAGGGCAGCGTTCCAATGAGCAGTTCTTC. As protein: CASKTGQRSNEQFF.

The rearrangement joins TRBV7-8 to TRBJ2-5, with TRBD1 identical over 7 bases. Trimming at V came to 2 bases and at J to 2 bases, leaving 5 bases not matched to a gene. The CDR3 extends over 15 amino acids. Germline V gene lookup returns CDR1 SGHVS and CDR2 FQNEAQ. CDR3 sequence (DNA): TGTGCCAGCAGCTTAAGGGGGACAGTACAAGAGACCCAGTACTTC. Translation: CASSLRGTVQETQYF.

The chain is built from TRBV20-1 and TRBJ2-1, with D possibly called TRBD1 or TRBD2 (6 bases each). Looked up from germline, CDR1 is DFQATT and CDR2 is SNEGSKA (reference sequence). The CDR3 has 15 amino acids. V dropped 2 bases and J dropped 0 bases, with 11 bases sitting between them. CDR3 bases: TGCAGTGCTAGACGGGGGCCCAGCTCCTACAATGAGCAGTTCTTC. This codes for CSARRGPSSYNEQFF.

The rearrangement joins TRBV19 to TRBJ1-5; D remains unclear. The CDR3 runs 15 residues. Trimming stripped 5 bases from V and 2 bases from J, with 13 bases between. From germline, CDR1 is LNHDA and CDR2 SQIVND (reference sequence). The CDR3 coding sequence is TGTGCCAGTAGTCCTACTGGCGAGGGCAATCAGCCCCAGCATTTT. Its translation is CASSPTGEGNQPQHF.